These 27 T cell receptor beta chains were all obtained from the same sample, sequenced in a study of molecular identifiers for immune sequencing clone quantification. TCRdb passed the PCR reads through MiXCR, listing each CDR3 protein once. Among some 89,000 distinct CDR3 sequences listed, 24% were seen once. Material for sequencing was naive CD8+ T cells from blood, with Jurkat cell RNA spiked in. Sample subset: FACS-sorted CD8+CD4-CCR7+CD45RA+ naive T cells. The source of these receptors is a human donor in good health. Some libraries in this study had Jurkat cell RNA spiked in.

Points on this clonotype: A much larger clone lies a single base off, so this may be a read error. The chain recombines TRBV6-5 with TRBJ2-7, with 9 bases identical to TRBD2. V lost 0 bases to trimming and J lost 3 bases; unmatched junction nucleotides: 3. The CDR3 contains 15 residues. Germline lookup yields CDR1 MNHEY and CDR2 SVGAGI. The CDR3: CASSYSAGGRYEQYF. In DNA form, the CDR3 reads TGTGCCAGCAGTTACTCGGCGGGGGGGCGCTACGAGCAGTACTTC.

The rearrangement uses TRBV29-1 and TRBJ1-1, with D unresolved. The length of the CDR3 is 14 residues. The V and J ends lost 0 bases and 3 bases respectively, with 11 bases between them. Germline lookup yields CDR1 SQVTM and CDR2 ANQGSEA. For the CDR3, the DNA is TGCAGCGTTGAAGATCGAGGTTCGTACACTGAAGCTTTCTTT. Translating it yields CSVEDRGSYTEAFF.

This clonotype was seen at least ten times. This chain joins TRBV4-2 and TRBJ2-7; perhaps TRBD1 as D (6 bases). V lost 0 bases and J 12 bases, leaving 21 bases between the germline ends. The CDR3 has 15 amino acids. Germline V CDR1 and CDR2: LGHNA, YNFKEQ. The chain's CDR3 is CASSQDGGTWASLYF. CDR3 DNA sequence: TGTGCCAGCAGCCAAGATGGGGGCACCTGGGCGTCGTTGTACTTC.

There are many counts of this clonotype. The chain employs TRBV6-5 and TRBJ1-6; 9 bases line up with TRBD1. The germline gives CDR1 MNHEY, CDR2 SVGAGI. J lost 8 bases, V lost 6 bases, and 5 bases had no gene match. The length of the CDR3 is 14 residues. As DNA, the CDR3 is TGTGCCAGCAGAACGACAGGGGGGTATTCACCCCTCCACTTT. Its translation: CASRTTGGYSPLHF.

This clonotype was counted at least ten times. This chain links TRBV7-9 with TRBJ2-5; no reliable D call. The germline CDR1 and CDR2 sequences are SEHNR and FQNEAQ (reference sequence). Trimming shortened V by 4 bases and J by 4 bases, and 19 bases separated the two germline ends. This CDR3 has 16 residues. The chain's CDR3 is CASSYELHDWRETQYF. CDR3 coding DNA: TGTGCCAGCAGCTACGAGCTTCATGATTGGCGAGAGACCCAGTACTTC.

This clonotype was picked up many times. The chain has TRBV7-2 and TRBJ1-5; D is uncertain. CDR1 and CDR2 (germline): SGHTA, FQGNSA. Trimming shortened V by 1 base and J by 2 bases, and 21 bases separated the two germline ends. The CDR3 has 19 residues. The CDR3 protein is CASSLDISLLRDGNQPQHF. Written as DNA, the CDR3 is TGTGCCAGCAGCTTAGATATCAGTCTCCTTAGGGATGGCAATCAGCCCCAGCATTTT.

Points on this clonotype: A much larger clone differs by one base, so this may be a read error. V and J are TRBV11-3 and TRBJ2-3; possibly TRBD1 for D (7 bases). V was cut by 2 bases and J by 4 bases, with 13 bases left in between. The CDR3 totals 15 residues. The germline V gene encodes CDR1 SGHNT and CDR2 YENEEA. This CDR3 reads CASSLTGDFADTQYF. In DNA, the CDR3 is TGTGCCAGCAGCTTAACAGGGGACTTCGCAGATACGCAGTATTTT.

This clonotype appeared a few times. A much larger clone sits a single nucleotide away, making a read error possible. The rearrangement links TRBV4-3 to TRBJ1-3; maybe TRBD1 (5 bases). CDR3 length: 17 residues. Germline V lookup: CDR1 LGHNA, CDR2 YSLEER. The CDR3: CASSQDPPGLTGNTLYF. In DNA, the CDR3 is TGCGCCAGCAGCCAAGATCCCCCGGGGCTTACTGGAAACACCTTATATTTT.

About this clonotype itself: A much larger clone lies one base from this, so it may be a read error. The chain carries TRBV7-8 and TRBJ1-2; D gene unclear. CDR1 SGHVS and CDR2 FQNEAQ come from the germline V gene. Trimming removed 4 bases from V and 2 bases from J, with 17 bases in between. The CDR3 runs to 16 residues. In DNA form, the CDR3 reads TGTGCCAGCAGCTCTAGTACCCTGATAGGGAACTATGGCTACACCTTC. Protein product: CASSSSTLIGNYGYTF.

This clonotype has just a few counts. This is likely a read error, given that the CDR3 carries no conserved phenylalanine or tryptophan at its end. The chain combines TRBV7-9 with TRBJ1-2; D unresolved. Germline V gene data show CDR1 as SEHNR and CDR2 as FQNEAQ (reference sequence). Trimming shortened V by 0 bases and J by 7 bases, and 12 bases separated the two germline ends. CDR3 length equals 14 residues. The CDR3 bases are TGTGCCAGCAGCTTAGCATCCAGCAGAGGTGGCTACACCATC. Protein: CASSLASSRGGYTI.

With respect to this clonotype: A single base separates this from a much larger clone, so it may be a read error. This CDR3 fails to terminate in the conserved phenylalanine or tryptophan, so it likely reflects a read error. V is TRBV4-2 and J is TRBJ1-4, with a weak D call TRBD1 (5 bases). V gave up 0 bases and J gave up 8 bases, with 16 bases separating them. Germline V gives CDR1 LGHNA, CDR2 YNFKEQ. CDR3 length: 16 amino acids. The CDR3 region is CASSQDGTARAEKLFL. In DNA form, the CDR3 reads TGTGCCAGCAGCCAAGATGGGACGGCAAGGGCGGAAAAACTGTTTTTA.

As concerns this clonotype: A read error may produce the germline difference seen at one junction end. The CDR3 reads CASSRKDGSSTDMQYF. For the CDR3, the DNA is TGTGCCAGCAGCCGAAAGGACGGGTCTAGCACAGATATGCAGTATTTT. The chain links TRBV5-3 to TRBJ2-3, with D maybe TRBD2 (5 bases). TRBV5-3 is designated an ORF whose function remains uncertain. CDR3 length: 16 residues.

Comments on this clonotype: A clone one base away is much larger, so this may be a read error. The V gene is TRBV10-2, the J gene TRBJ1-1; D perhaps matches TRBD1 (6 bases). Germline V gene lookup returns CDR1 WSHSY and CDR2 SAAADI. This CDR3 contains 15 residues. The V end lost 5 bases, the J end lost 0 bases, and 13 bases lay between the germline ends. CDR3 bases: TGCGCCAGCAGTTGTTTACAGGGCTTGAACACTGAAGCTTTCTTT. Translated, it gives CASSCLQGLNTEAFF.

This clonotype was observed many times. V gene TRBV20-1 combines with J gene TRBJ2-3; D perhaps matches TRBD2 (6 bases). CDR3 length: 17 residues. Germline CDR1 is DFQATT and CDR2 is SNEGSKA (reference sequence). The germline V and J ends were trimmed by 3 bases and 0 bases, with 19 bases remaining between them. The CDR3 region has the DNA TGCAGTGCTAGCTTAGCGGTCCACTTCACGAGCACAGATACGCAGTATTTT. This sequence encodes CSASLAVHFTSTDTQYF.

At least ten counts were recorded for this clonotype. J is TRBJ2-7 and V is TRBV4-2, with 10 bases aligning to TRBD2. Per germline, CDR1 LGHNA and CDR2 YNFKEQ. The V and J ends lost 0 bases and 3 bases, in that order; junction bases with no gene match: 8. CDR3 size: 17 residues. CDR3 protein: CASSQEVWTSGYYEQYF. The CDR3 bases are TGTGCCAGCAGCCAAGAAGTATGGACTAGCGGATACTACGAGCAGTACTTC.

Ten or more counts support this clonotype. This CDR3 reads CASSFGLGGHEQYF. CDR3 sequence (DNA): TGCGCCAGCAGCTTTGGGCTGGGGGGCCACGAGCAGTACTTC. The rearrangement links TRBV5-1 to TRBJ2-7; TRBD1 or TRBD2 may be the D gene (6 bases each). Germline values: CDR1 SGHRS, CDR2 YFSETQ. Trimming removed 2 bases at V and 5 bases at J, with 14 bases between. The CDR3 length is 14 residues.

In this sample, this clonotype turned up many times. The rearrangement links TRBV30 to TRBJ1-5, with a tentative D call TRBD1 (6 bases). Germline V gives CDR1 GTSNPN, CDR2 SVGIG (reference sequence). Trimming took 0 bases from V and 12 from J, leaving 18 bases between them. There are 14 residues in the CDR3. The CDR3 reads CAWSVRDKPWSQHF. The CDR3 coding sequence is TGTGCCTGGAGTGTACGGGACAAGCCATGGAGCCAGCATTTT.

The rearrangement uses TRBV6-2 or TRBV6-3 and TRBJ2-7, with D possibly being TRBD1 (6 bases). The germline gives CDR1 MNHEY, CDR2 SVGEGT. The V and J ends lost 6 bases and 2 bases respectively, with 17 bases between them. The CDR3 is 15 amino acids. The CDR3 loop reads CASSLGDRNTYEQYF. The CDR3 coding sequence is TGTGCCAGCAGCTTGGGAGACAGGAATACCTACGAGCAGTACTTC.

There are a few counts of this clonotype. The chain combines TRBV4-3 with TRBJ2-1, with TRBD1 matching 7 bases. Germline CDR1 reads LGHNA; CDR2 reads YSLEER. The CDR3 is 17 residues long. The V gene end was trimmed by 0 bases and the J gene end by 8 bases; junction bases not matched to a gene: 13. CDR3 sequence: CASSQEVRQGPSDEQFF. In DNA, the CDR3 is TGCGCCAGCAGCCAAGAGGTTCGACAGGGTCCGAGCGATGAGCAGTTCTTC.

In its sample, this clonotype was seen a few times. The CDR3 coding sequence is TGTGCCAGTAGCCGGGGAGGAGGCTCCTACGAGCAGTACTTC. Translation: CASSRGGGSYEQYF. The chain has TRBV19 and TRBJ2-7, with D maybe TRBD2 (6 bases). The CDR3 is made up of 14 amino acids. The germline gives CDR1 LNHDA, CDR2 SQIVND (reference sequence). V was pared by 6 bases and J by 0 bases, with 12 bases between.

This clonotype was counted at least ten times. The V call is TRBV12-3 or TRBV12-4, the J call TRBJ1-5; D may be TRBD1 (5 bases). This CDR3 comprises 14 residues. V was trimmed by 1 base and J by 9 bases, leaving 13 bases between them. Here the CDR3 DNA reads TGTGCCAGCAGTTTAGAAGCTCGGGGGTGGCCCCAGCATTTT. As protein: CASSLEARGWPQHF.

This clonotype has a count of ten or more. The rearrangement uses TRBV5-4 and TRBJ2-4; the D is unclear. CDR3 length: 14 residues. In germline, CDR1 is SGHNT, CDR2 YYREEE (reference sequence). Trimming shortened V by 1 base and J by 12 bases, and 17 bases separated the two germline ends. The CDR3 reads CASSLMGSLPHQYF. Written as DNA, the CDR3 is TGTGCCAGCAGCTTGATGGGTAGCCTTCCCCATCAGTACTTC.

This clonotype was seen many times. The chain carries TRBV27 and TRBJ2-3; 9 bases match TRBD2. Germline CDR1 reads MNHEY; CDR2 reads SMNVEV (reference sequence). The CDR3 covers 17 residues. J was trimmed by 2 bases and V by 4 bases; bases with no gene match: 10. CDR3 loop: CASSSLVASGITDTQYF. CDR3 nucleotides: TGTGCCAGCAGTTCACTTGTTGCTAGCGGGATCACAGATACGCAGTATTTT.

In its sample, this clonotype was seen a few times. A much larger clone lies a single base off, so this may be a read error. CDR3 loop: CWAKDRGSSYEQYF. CDR3 sequence (DNA): TGCTGGGCCAAAGACAGGGGGTCCTCCTACGAGCAGTACTTC. The gene calls are TRBV20-1 and TRBJ2-7; 9 bases agree with TRBD1. CDR3 length: 14 residues. Germline loops: CDR1 DFQATT, CDR2 SNEGSKA (reference sequence).

This clonotype was detected many times. The gene calls are TRBV6-5 and TRBJ2-2; tentatively, D is TRBD2 (6 bases). This CDR3 is 17 amino acids long. Germline V gives CDR1 MNHEY, CDR2 SVGAGI. The V end lost 0 bases, the J end lost 1 base, and 12 bases lay between the germline ends. CDR3 DNA: TGTGCCAGCAGTTACTCAGTAGCGGTGAAGAACACCGGGGAGCTGTTTTTT. Translating gives CASSYSVAVKNTGELFF.

The V and J genes are TRBV13 and TRBJ2-7; a weak D match, TRBD2 (5 bases). The length of the CDR3 is 15 residues. Germline CDR1 is PRHDT and CDR2 is FYEKMQ (reference sequence). The V end was cut by 3 bases, the J end by 0 bases, with 12 bases between. The CDR3 DNA reads TGTGCCAGCAGCTTGGCTCGTGGGAGCTCCTACGAGCAGTACTTC. Encoded protein: CASSLARGSSYEQYF.

V gene TRBV19 combines with J gene TRBJ2-7; 10 bases are shared with TRBD1. V shed 1 base and J 6 bases; nucleotides not matched to a gene: 6. Germline V gives CDR1 LNHDA, CDR2 SQIVND (reference sequence). The CDR3 loop spans 15 amino acids. As DNA, the CDR3 is TGTGCCAGTAGTATAGGAGTGGGACAGGGGAGCGAGCAGTACTTC. Translation gives CASSIGVGQGSEQYF.